In this sample, the clone carrying this TCR beta chain is medium-sized. The data were obtained in a study of lung T cells in sarcoidosis with Löfgren's syndrome. TCRdb reprocessed the reads with MiXCR, giving one entry per CDR3 protein. Here the sample spans 3,200 or so distinct CDR3 sequences, roughly 17% being singletons. The sequence was collected from a human donor with sarcoidosis (Löfgren's syndrome or another form), or a control subject (not recorded which). Sample: CD4+ T cells from bronchoalveolar lavage.

CDR3 sequence: CASSNRDYGYTF. In DNA, the CDR3 is TGTGCCAGTAGTAACCGGGACTATGGCTACACCTTC. V and J are TRBV19 and TRBJ1-2, with D unclear. V dropped 4 bases and J dropped 3 bases, with 6 bases sitting between them. Germline V gene lookup returns CDR1 LNHDA and CDR2 SQIVND (reference sequence). The CDR3 totals 12 residues.